Following are 5 T cell receptor beta chains from one sample sequenced in a study of patients and donors after allogeneic stem cell transplantation. One entry per CDR3 protein results from TCRdb running MiXCR on the RT-PCR reads. Here the sample spans 900,000 to 1,000,000 distinct CDR3 sequences, roughly 17% being singletons. Sequencing was performed on blood, either unsorted or a sorted T cell fraction (not recorded which). Receptors originate from a human donor who was either an allogeneic HSCT recipient or a stem cell or donor lymphocyte infusion donor (not recorded which). It is not recorded whose cells these are; they may come from a transplant donor.

This clonotype was recorded at least ten times. The CDR3 sequence is CASSYREKGYGYTF. The CDR3 DNA reads TGTGCCAGCAGCTACAGGGAAAAGGGCTATGGCTACACCTTC. V gene TRBV12-3 or TRBV12-4 combines with J gene TRBJ1-2, with a weak D call TRBD1 (6 bases). This CDR3 spans 14 amino acids. V was pared by 6 bases and J by 4 bases, with 15 bases between.

The chain has TRBV12-3 or TRBV12-4 and TRBJ1-1; D not resolved. This CDR3 region has 14 residues. The V end was cut by 5 bases, the J end by 0 bases, with 10 bases between. CDR3 sequence (DNA): TGTGCCAGCAGTAGCAGTTGGGTGAACACTGAAGCTTTCTTT. Encoded protein: CASSSSWVNTEAFF.

This clonotype came up a few times. The chain links TRBV12-3 or TRBV12-4 to TRBJ2-7; D unresolved. There are 16 residues in the CDR3. The germline V and J ends were trimmed by 5 bases and 2 bases, with 19 bases remaining between them. The CDR3 bases are TGTGCCAGCAGTCCCCTAAGGAGTTACCCCGCCTACGAGCAGTACTTC. Translation: CASSPLRSYPAYEQYF.

The chain links TRBV4-2 to TRBJ2-3; D is perhaps TRBD2 (5 bases). V lost 4 bases and J lost 0, with 23 bases in between. CDR1 and CDR2 (germline): LGHNA, YNFKEQ. This CDR3 has 19 amino acids. The CDR3 spells CASSLLGVYSDASTDTQYF. CDR3 sequence (DNA): TGTGCCAGCAGCCTCTTGGGAGTCTATAGCGATGCTAGCACAGATACGCAGTATTTT.

The gene calls are TRBV12-3 or TRBV12-4 and TRBJ1-6; tentatively, D is TRBD1 (6 bases). The CDR3 consists of 14 residues. The V end lost 5 bases, the J end lost 6 bases, and 11 bases lay between the germline ends. CDR3 region: CASSLDRINSPLHF. CDR3 nucleotides: TGTGCCAGCAGTCTCGACAGGATTAATTCACCCCTCCACTTT.